A single sample is the source of the 3 T cell receptor beta chains below, sequenced in a study of cytomegalovirus exposure and HLA in healthy donors. The PCR was carried out with 60 Vbeta primers and 13 Jbeta primers. Clones were sequenced by immunoSEQ multiplex PCR, and TCRdb holds only the in-frame ones, with some missing. The sample has around 69,000 clones, approximately 67% seen once; the top ten hold about 7.4%. Sequencing used PBMCs. The receptors here all came from a man aged 40-50 years in good health and CMV-seropositive.

V usage is TRBV5-1 and J usage is TRBJ2-5; TRBD1 might be the D (5 bases). The V end was cut by 0 bases, the J end by 0 bases, with 6 bases between. CDR3 size: 14 residues. From germline, CDR1 is SGHRS and CDR2 YFSETQ. The CDR3 DNA sequence: TGCGCCAGCAGCTTGGGGACAAACCAAGAGACCCAGTACTTC. Residues: CASSLGTNQETQYF.

V gene TRBV5-6 combines with J gene TRBJ1-2, with 7 bases aligning to TRBD1. The germline CDR1 and CDR2 sequences are SGHDT and YYEEEE. Trimming cost V 4 bases and J 6 bases; bases outside gene matches: 6. This CDR3 contains 13 residues. The CDR3 sequence is CASSLRQGDGYTF. CDR3 DNA: TGTGCCAGCAGCCTAAGACAGGGAGATGGCTACACCTTC.

The rearrangement uses TRBV28 and TRBJ2-1; 7 positions match TRBD1. The CDR3 runs 11 residues. Trimming at V came to 10 bases and at J to 7 bases, leaving 4 bases not matched to a gene. CDR1 and CDR2 (germline): MDHEN, SYDVKM. DNA of the CDR3: TGTGCCACCCAGGGGGTAAATGAGCAGTTCTTC. Protein: CATQGVNEQFF.